In its sample, the clone carrying this T cell receptor (beta chain) was seen a few times. From germline, CDR1 is SGHRS and CDR2 YFSETQ. The CDR3 extends over 16 amino acids. The J segment lost 6 bases and the V segment lost 4 bases, leaving 12 bases of the junction unmatched. The data stem from a study of blood T cell repertoires in COVID-19. Study summary: The United States, Italy and Spain provided the acute and convalescent COVID-19 samples. PBMCs, B-cell-depleted T cells, or T cells were the source of the cDNA or gDNA that made up the material.

Measured with immunoSEQ multiplex PCR; TCRdb has only the in-frame clones, and not every one. The sample lists roughly 200,000 clones; roughly 80% were seen once. The sequenced sample consisted of peripheral blood. This chain uses TRBV5-1 with TRBJ2-2; 7 bases map to TRBD1. The receptor was derived from a human donor in a cohort sampled during active COVID-19. Here the CDR3 reads CASSIENRGTPGELFF. Written as DNA, the CDR3 is TGCGCCAGCAGCATAGAAAACAGGGGTACCCCCGGGGAGCTGTTTTTT.